This T cell receptor beta chain was sequenced for a study of OX40 agonist ivuxolimab in advanced cancers. Study outcomes and limitations: The expanded peripheral T cells' antigen specificity was not determined.

Data came from immunoSEQ multiplex PCR; TCRdb stores just in-frame clones and leaves some out. The repertoire includes approximately 80,000 clones, 90% to 95% of them detected once, and over 9% sits in the top ten. In the case of this clone: Its specificity is not known.

Germline V gene sequence: CDR1 SGHRS, CDR2 YFSETQ. V gave up 4 bases and J gave up 4 bases, with 14 bases separating them. The length of the CDR3 is 14 residues. The sequence came from an adult with an advanced solid tumor such as melanoma, head and neck, liver or kidney cancer. This sequence joins TRBV5-1 and TRBJ1-2; no firm D call. Sequenced material: CD4+ or CD8+ T cells sorted from blood, taken in a trial of the OX40 agonist ivuxolimab. The CDR3 region is CASSKDRGSYGYTF. CDR3 DNA: TGCGCCAGCAGCAAGGACCGCGGTTCCTATGGCTACACCTTC. The full variable domain, rest sourced from reference TRBV5-1 and TRBJ1-2, is KAGVTQTPRYLIKTRGQQVTLSCSPISGHRSVSWYQQTPGQGLQFLFEYFSETQRNKGNFPGRFSGRQFSNSRSEMNVSTLELGDSALYLCASSKDRGSYGYTFGSGTRLTVV.